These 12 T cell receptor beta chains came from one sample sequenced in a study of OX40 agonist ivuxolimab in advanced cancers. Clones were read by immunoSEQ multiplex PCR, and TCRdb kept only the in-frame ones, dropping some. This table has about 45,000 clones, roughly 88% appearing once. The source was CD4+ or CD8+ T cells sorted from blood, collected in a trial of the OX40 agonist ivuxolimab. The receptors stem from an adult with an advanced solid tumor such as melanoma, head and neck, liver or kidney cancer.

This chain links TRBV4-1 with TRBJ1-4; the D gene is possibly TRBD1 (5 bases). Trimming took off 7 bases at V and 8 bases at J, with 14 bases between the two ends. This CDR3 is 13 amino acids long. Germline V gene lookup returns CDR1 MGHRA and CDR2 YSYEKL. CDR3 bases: TGCGCCAGCAAGAAGACAGTCCAGGAAAAACTGTTTTTT. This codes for CASKKTVQEKLFF.

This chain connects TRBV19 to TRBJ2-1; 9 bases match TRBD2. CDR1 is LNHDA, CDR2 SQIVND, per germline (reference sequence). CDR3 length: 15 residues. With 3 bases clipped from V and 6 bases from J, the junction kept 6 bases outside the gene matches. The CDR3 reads CASSMGGGRANEQFF. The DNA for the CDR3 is TGTGCCAGTAGTATGGGGGGCGGGAGGGCCAATGAGCAGTTCTTC.

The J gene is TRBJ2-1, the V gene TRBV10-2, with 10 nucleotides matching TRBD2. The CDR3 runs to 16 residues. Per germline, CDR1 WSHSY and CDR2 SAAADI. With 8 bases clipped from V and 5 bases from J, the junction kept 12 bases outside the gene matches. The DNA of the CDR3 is TGCGCCAGCCTTACCCCCACTAGCGGGAAAGACAATGAGCAGTTCTTC. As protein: CASLTPTSGKDNEQFF.

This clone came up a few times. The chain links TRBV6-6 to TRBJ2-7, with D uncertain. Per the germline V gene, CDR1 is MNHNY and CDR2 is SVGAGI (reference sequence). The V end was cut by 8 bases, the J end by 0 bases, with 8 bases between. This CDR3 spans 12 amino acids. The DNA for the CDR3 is TGTGCCAGCGCCACCCCCTCCTACGAGCAGTACTTC. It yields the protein CASATPSYEQYF.

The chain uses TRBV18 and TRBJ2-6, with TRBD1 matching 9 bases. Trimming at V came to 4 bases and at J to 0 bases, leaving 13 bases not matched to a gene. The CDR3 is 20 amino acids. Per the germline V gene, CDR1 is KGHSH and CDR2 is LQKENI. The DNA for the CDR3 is TGTGCCAGCTCACACGATCCGGGACAGGGCCTACTCTCTGGGGCCAACGTCCTGACTTTC. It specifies CASSHDPGQGLLSGANVLTF. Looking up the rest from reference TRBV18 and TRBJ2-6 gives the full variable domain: NAGVMQNPRHLVRRRGQEARLRCSPMKGHSHVYWYRQLPEEGLKFMVYLQKENIIDESGMPKERFSAEFPKEGPSILRIQQVVRGDSAAYFCASSHDPGQGLLSGANVLTFGAGSRLTVL.

The CDR3, as DNA: TGTGCCAGCAGCCAGTCTTATAACTATGGCTACACCTTC. Its translation is CASSQSYNYGYTF. This chain uses TRBV7-6 with TRBJ1-2, with D uncertain. CDR3 size: 13 residues. Germline V gene lookup returns CDR1 SGHVS and CDR2 FNYEAQ. Trimming shortened V by 5 bases and J by 1 base, and 8 bases separated the two germline ends.

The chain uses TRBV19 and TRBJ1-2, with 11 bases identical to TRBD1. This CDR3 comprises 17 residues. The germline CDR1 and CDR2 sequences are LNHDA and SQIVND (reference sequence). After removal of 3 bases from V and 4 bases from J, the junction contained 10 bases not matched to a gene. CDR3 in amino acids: CASSIRTGGAYGYGYTF. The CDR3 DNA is TGTGCCAGTAGTATCAGGACAGGGGGCGCCTATGGCTATGGCTACACCTTC.

The CDR3 coding sequence is TGTGCTAGTGGTTTTTCTCGAACAGATACGCAGTATTTT. This translates into CASGFSRTDTQYF. V and J are TRBV12-5 and TRBJ2-3, with unresolved D. Germline loops: CDR1 LGHNT, CDR2 FRNRAP. The CDR3 is made up of 13 amino acids. Trimming pared 3 bases from V and 3 bases from J, leaving 7 bases between.

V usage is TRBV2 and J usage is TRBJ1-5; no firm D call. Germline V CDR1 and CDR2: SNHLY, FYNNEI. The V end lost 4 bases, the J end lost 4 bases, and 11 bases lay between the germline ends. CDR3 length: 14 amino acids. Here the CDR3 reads CASSGGEGNQPQHF. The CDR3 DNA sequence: TGTGCCAGCAGTGGAGGCGAGGGAAATCAGCCCCAGCATTTT.

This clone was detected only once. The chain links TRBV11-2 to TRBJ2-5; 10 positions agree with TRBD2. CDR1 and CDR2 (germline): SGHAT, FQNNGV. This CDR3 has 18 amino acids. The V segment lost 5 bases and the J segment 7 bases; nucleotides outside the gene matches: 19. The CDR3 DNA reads TGTGCCAGCAGCCACCGGGGGCTAGCGGGAGAGGGCTCGGGGACCCAGTACTTC. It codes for CASSHRGLAGEGSGTQYF.

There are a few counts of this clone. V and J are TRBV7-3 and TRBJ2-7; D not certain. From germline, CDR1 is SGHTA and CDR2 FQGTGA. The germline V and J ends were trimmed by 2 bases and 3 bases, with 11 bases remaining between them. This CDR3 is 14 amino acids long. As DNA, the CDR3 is TGTGCCAGCAGCTTACCGCCTACCGTCTACGAGCAGTACTTC. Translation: CASSLPPTVYEQYF. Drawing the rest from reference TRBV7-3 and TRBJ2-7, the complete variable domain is GAGVSQTPSNKVTEKGKYVELRCDPISGHTALYWYRQSLGQGPEFLIYFQGTGAADDSGLPNDRFFAVRPEGSVSTLKIQRTERGDSAVYLCASSLPPTVYEQYFGPGTRLTVT.

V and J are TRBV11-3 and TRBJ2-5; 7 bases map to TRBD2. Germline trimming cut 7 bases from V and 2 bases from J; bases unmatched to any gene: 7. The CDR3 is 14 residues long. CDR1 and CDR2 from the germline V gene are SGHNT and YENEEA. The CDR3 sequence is CASTCTSAQETQYF. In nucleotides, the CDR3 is TGTGCCAGCACCTGTACTAGCGCGCAAGAGACCCAGTACTTC.